The 2 T cell receptor beta chains presented below share a single source sample, sequenced in a study of blood T cell repertoires in COVID-19. Repertoires were generated with immunoSEQ multiplex PCR, while TCRdb's copy carries only in-frame clones and drops some. This repertoire shows approximately 170,000 clones, 84% found once; its top ten account for about 8.6%. The specimen sequenced was PBMCs or T cells enriched from blood (not recorded which). The source is a woman between 45 and 60 years old who had recovered from COVID-19.

The V gene is TRBV2, the J gene TRBJ2-7, with D maybe TRBD2 (5 bases). CDR3 length equals 14 residues. Per the germline V gene, CDR1 is SNHLY and CDR2 is FYNNEI. Between the trimmed V and J ends, which lost 4 bases and 3 bases, there was a span of 13 bases. The CDR3, as DNA: TGTGCCAGCAGTGTCAGGCACGGGGTCTACGAGCAGTACTTC. Its protein is CASSVRHGVYEQYF.

The rearrangement uses TRBV4-2 and TRBJ2-1; D possibly corresponds to TRBD2 (5 bases). From germline, CDR1 is LGHNA and CDR2 YNFKEQ. This CDR3 comprises 13 residues. The V end was cut by 4 bases, the J end by 4 bases, with 8 bases between. CDR3 coding DNA: TGTGCCAGCAGCCTGCCGGGATACAATGAGCAGTTCTTC. Amino acid sequence: CASSLPGYNEQFF.